This T cell receptor beta chain is from a study of blood T cell repertoires in COVID-19. Study context: Specimens from acute and convalescent COVID-19 originated in the United States, Italy and Spain.

The CDR3 runs 14 residues. The ends were cut back, 5 bases at V and 1 base at J, with 12 bases in the middle. From germline, CDR1 is MNHEY and CDR2 SVGEGT. Produced via immunoSEQ multiplex PCR; TCRdb's table is partial and in-frame only. In the table there are roughly 120,000 clones, over 65% of which are singletons. This TCR came from a man aged 70 or older with acute or convalescent COVID-19. Sequenced: peripheral blood. This chain joins TRBV6-2 or TRBV6-3 and TRBJ2-7; D perhaps matches TRBD2 (6 bases). The CDR3 nucleotides are TGTGCCAGCAGTCAGGGACTTACATCCTACGAGCAGTACTTC. Translated: CASSQGLTSYEQYF.